The 4 T cell receptor beta chains below were found in one sample sequenced in a study of post-analysis software for immune sequencing data. General study results and limits: TRBV5-6, TRBV5-1 and TRBV20-1 were among five TRBV segments more frequent in patients than controls.

Antigens for these TCRs are unknown. Unique molecular identifiers were present in the TCR beta cDNA libraries. TCRdb re-analysed the PCR reads in MiXCR, keeping a single row per CDR3 protein. Among roughly 670,000 distinct CDR3 sequences listed, roughly three fifths were seen once. Sequencing was done on a sample of blood. These TCRs come from a girl aged 2 to 10 with multiple sclerosis.

This clonotype was counted only a few times. V and J are TRBV5-4 and TRBJ1-6; no firm D call. CDR3 length equals 15 residues. Germline assignment: CDR1 SGHNT and CDR2 YYREEE (reference sequence). The V gene lost 1 base and the J gene lost 8 bases, with 13 bases spanning the gap. The CDR3 spells CASSLTSTSDSPLHF. The CDR3 nucleotides read TGTGCCAGCAGCTTGACCAGTACCTCGGATTCACCCCTCCACTTT. The variable domain in full, with the rest retrieved from reference TRBV5-4 and TRBJ1-6, is ETGVTQSPTHLIKTRGQQVTLRCSSQSGHNTVSWYQQALGQGPQFIFQYYREEENGRGNFPPRFSGLQFPNYSSELNVNALELDDSALYLCASSLTSTSDSPLHFGNGTRLTVT.

The V and J genes are TRBV5-1 and TRBJ2-5, with 7 bases aligning to TRBD2. This CDR3 is built from 16 residues. CDR1 is SGHRS and CDR2 is YFSETQ in the germline V gene. J was trimmed by 4 bases and V by 2 bases; bases with no gene match: 11. CDR3 DNA: TGCGCCAGCAGCTTCAGCTTGCTAGCGGTCCGAGAGACCCAGTACTTC. As protein: CASSFSLLAVRETQYF.

The rearrangement joins TRBV6-1 to TRBJ2-3; 9 bases fit TRBD1. The CDR3 runs to 15 residues. Germline CDR1 is MNHNS and CDR2 is SASEGT. Trimming removed 4 bases from V and 6 bases from J; junction bases left unmatched: 8. The DNA of the CDR3 is TGTGCCAGCAGTGCTTCCGGGACAGGGTTGGATACGCAGTATTTT. Translating it yields CASSASGTGLDTQYF.

The chain links TRBV11-2 to TRBJ2-6; possibly TRBD1 for D (6 bases). Germline CDR1 and CDR2: SGHAT and FQNNGV. The V and J ends lost 5 bases and 0 bases respectively, with 17 bases between them. The CDR3 runs 18 residues. Here the CDR3 DNA reads TGTGCCAGCAGCCCCAACCGACAGGTTGGCTCTGGGGCCAACGTCCTGACTTTC. Amino acids: CASSPNRQVGSGANVLTF.